Here is one T cell receptor beta chain with its context. What it binds is unknown. These data originate in a study of naive and memory T cell subsets. Whole-study results and caveats: Over 95% of naive TCR sequences appeared only once, unlike memory subsets.

An equimolar mix of two oligonucleotides served as the beta constant-region primer for TRBC1 and TRBC2. Nested alpha and beta constant-region primers with the SP2 primer drove four PCR rounds on ligated cDNA. MiXCR, applied by TCRdb to the UMI-ligation and nested PCR reads, yields one record per CDR3 protein. There are about 90,000 distinct CDR3 sequences in the sample; over 7% occur only once, and 1.5% to 2% lies in the top ten. The receptor's source is a human donor in good health. Sequencing used central memory CD4+ T cells from blood.

This CDR3 is CASSLGLSADTQYF. The CDR3 DNA reads TGTGCCAGCAGTCTCGGACTTTCTGCAGATACGCAGTATTTT. The rearrangement joins TRBV12-3 or TRBV12-4 to TRBJ2-3, with D perhaps matching TRBD2 (5 bases). With 5 bases removed from V and 4 bases from J, the gap between germline ends came to 13 bases. CDR3 length equals 14 residues.